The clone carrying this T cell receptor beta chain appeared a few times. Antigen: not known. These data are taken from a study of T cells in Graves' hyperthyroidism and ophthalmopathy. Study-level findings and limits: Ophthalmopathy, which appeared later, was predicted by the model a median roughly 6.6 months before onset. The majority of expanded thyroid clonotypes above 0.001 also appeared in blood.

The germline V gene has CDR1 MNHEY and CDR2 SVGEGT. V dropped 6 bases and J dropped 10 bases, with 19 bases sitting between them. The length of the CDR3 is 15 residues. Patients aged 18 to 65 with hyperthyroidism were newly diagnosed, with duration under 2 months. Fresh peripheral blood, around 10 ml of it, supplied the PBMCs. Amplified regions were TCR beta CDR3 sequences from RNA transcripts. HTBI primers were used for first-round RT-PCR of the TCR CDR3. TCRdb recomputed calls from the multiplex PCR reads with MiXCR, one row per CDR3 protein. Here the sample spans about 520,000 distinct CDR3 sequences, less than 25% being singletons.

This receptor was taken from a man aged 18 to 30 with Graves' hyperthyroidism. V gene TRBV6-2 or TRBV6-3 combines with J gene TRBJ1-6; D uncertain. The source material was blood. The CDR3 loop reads CASSPLGRVESPLHF. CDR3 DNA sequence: TGTGCCAGCAGCCCCCTGGGGAGGGTGGAATCACCCCTCCACTTT.